This T cell receptor (beta chain) was documented in a study of blood T cell repertoires in COVID-19. The CDR3 is 14 amino acids. V dropped 7 bases and J dropped 7 bases, with 17 bases sitting between them. Germline V gene sequence: CDR1 SEHNR, CDR2 FQNEAQ (reference sequence). Measured with immunoSEQ multiplex PCR; TCRdb has only the in-frame clones, and not every one. The sample contains fewer than 200,000 clones, over 80% of which appear only once. This clone has just a few counts. The clonotype comes from a woman aged 80 or over with COVID-19, enrolled during active disease. The sequenced sample was peripheral blood. The chain links TRBV7-9 to TRBJ1-5; D is possibly TRBD1 (6 bases). As DNA, the CDR3 is TGTGCCAGCACCTCCGGGACATCATCACAGCCCCAGCATTTT. Amino acid sequence: CASTSGTSSQPQHF.